The 8 T cell receptor beta chains given below trace back to one sample, sequenced in a study of Graves' ophthalmopathy and Graves' hyperthyroidism. Amplification from RNA transcripts yielded the TCR beta CDR3 regions. The library came from an HTBI-primed first-round RT-PCR and a second-round multiplex PCR. In TCRdb, the multiplex PCR reads were re-called with MiXCR into one record per CDR3 protein. The profile shows around 1.1 million distinct CDR3 sequences, about 35% of them singletons. Sequencing was done on a sample of peripheral blood or thyroid tissue (not recorded which). The receptor source for this set is an adult man with Graves' hyperthyroidism.

The V call is TRBV3-1, the J call TRBJ1-6; D is undetermined. This CDR3 is built from 14 residues. Germline assignment: CDR1 LGHDT and CDR2 YNNKEL (reference sequence). Trimming shortened V by 4 bases and J by 6 bases, and 10 bases separated the two germline ends. This CDR3 reads CASSPNRGNSPLHF. Written as DNA, the CDR3 is TGTGCCAGCAGCCCAAATAGAGGTAATTCACCCCTCCACTTT.

The chain links TRBV19 to TRBJ2-7, with TRBD1 matching over 8 bases. The CDR3 sequence is 14 residues long. Trimming at V came to 1 base and at J to 4 bases, leaving 3 bases not matched to a gene. CDR1 and CDR2 from the germline V gene are LNHDA and SQIVND (reference sequence). CDR3 region: CASSIAGDRYEQYF. The CDR3 region has the DNA TGTGCCAGTAGTATAGCTGGGGACAGGTACGAGCAGTACTTC. Variable domain in full (rest from reference TRBV19 and TRBJ2-7): DGGITQSPKYLFRKEGQNVTLSCEQNLNHDAMYWYRQDPGQGLRLIYYSQIVNDFQKGDIAEGYSVSREKKESFPLTVTSAQKNPTAFYLCASSIAGDRYEQYFGPGTRLTVT.

To note about this clonotype: This clone may be a read error of a much larger clone one base away. The V and J genes are TRBV6-5 and TRBJ1-1, with 7 bases identical to TRBD1. Trimming removed 4 bases from V and 8 bases from J; junction bases left unmatched: 7. The CDR3 has 13 amino acids. Germline CDR1 and CDR2: MNHEY and SVGAGI. DNA for the CDR3: TGTGCCAGCAGTTTTTCGAGGGGGCAGGAAGCTTTCTTT. Residues: CASSFSRGQEAFF.

V gene TRBV10-3 combines with J gene TRBJ1-6; no clear D. The CDR3 is 13 amino acids. Germline values: CDR1 ENHRY, CDR2 SYGVKD. The V end was cut by 10 bases, the J end by 9 bases, with 16 bases between. The CDR3 sequence is CASRFDAGSPLHF. The CDR3 DNA follows: TGTGCCAGCAGATTCGATGCAGGTTCACCCCTCCACTTT.

Regarding this clonotype: At one end, the junction sequence differs from germline, possibly due to a read error. CDR3 loop: CASSYSIRQRNTEAFF. CDR3 DNA: TGTGCCAGCAGTTACTCGATCCGACAGCGGAACACTGAAGCTTTCTTT. The chain carries TRBV10-3 and TRBJ1-1; D is perhaps TRBD1 (5 bases). CDR1 and CDR2 from the germline V gene are ENHRY and SYGVKD. The CDR3 covers 16 residues.

The chain has TRBV5-1 and TRBJ1-1, with D unresolved. Deletions cut 0 bases from V and 0 bases from J, with 12 bases between. CDR3 length equals 16 residues. In germline, CDR1 is SGHRS, CDR2 YFSETQ. The CDR3 loop is CASSLAGSAMNTEAFF. CDR3 in DNA: TGCGCCAGCAGCTTGGCGGGCAGCGCTATGAACACTGAAGCTTTCTTT.

The genes are TRBV2 and TRBJ1-1; a weak D match, TRBD1 (5 bases). This CDR3 is built from 13 residues. The germline gives CDR1 SNHLY, CDR2 FYNNEI. The ends were cut back, 7 bases at V and 7 bases at J, with 16 bases in the middle. CDR3 protein: CASTGTGTLEAFF. CDR3 nucleotides: TGTGCCAGCACCGGGACCGGGACCCTTGAAGCTTTCTTT. The variable domain in full, completed from reference TRBV2 and TRBJ1-1, reads EPEVTQTPSHQVTQMGQEVILRCVPISNHLYFYWYRQILGQKVEFLVSFYNNEISEKSEIFDDQFSVERPDGSNFTLKIRSTKLEDSAMYFCASTGTGTLEAFFGQGTRLTVV.

Many counts were recorded for this clonotype. V gene TRBV7-9 combines with J gene TRBJ1-4, with TRBD1 matching over 9 bases. The length of the CDR3 is 15 residues. Germline V gene sequence: CDR1 SEHNR, CDR2 FQNEAQ (reference sequence). Trimming took 5 bases from V and 5 from J; bases not matched to a gene: 6. The CDR3 DNA sequence: TGTGCCAGCAGCGACCCGACAGGGGGAAATGAAAAACTGTTTTTT. Amino acid sequence: CASSDPTGGNEKLFF. Full variable domain (outside the CDR3, taken from reference TRBV7-9 and TRBJ1-4): DTGVSQNPRHKITKRGQNVTFRCDPISEHNRLYWYRQTLGQGPEFLTYFQNEAQLEKSRLLSDRFSAERPKGSFSTLEIQRTEQGDSAMYLCASSDPTGGNEKLFFGSGTQLSVL.